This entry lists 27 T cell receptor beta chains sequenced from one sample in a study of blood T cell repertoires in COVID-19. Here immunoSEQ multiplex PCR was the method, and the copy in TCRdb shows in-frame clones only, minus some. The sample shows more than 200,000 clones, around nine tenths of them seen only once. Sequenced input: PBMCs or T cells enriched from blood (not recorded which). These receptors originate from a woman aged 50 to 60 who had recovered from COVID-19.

CDR3 sequence reads: CSATLADTQYF. The DNA for the CDR3 is TGCAGTGCGACGCTAGCAGATACGCAGTATTTT. V is TRBV20-1 and J is TRBJ2-3; D ambiguous. The germline V and J ends were trimmed by 6 bases and 4 bases, with 8 bases remaining between them. CDR1 and CDR2 (germline): DFQATT, SNEGSKA (reference sequence). CDR3 length: 11 amino acids.

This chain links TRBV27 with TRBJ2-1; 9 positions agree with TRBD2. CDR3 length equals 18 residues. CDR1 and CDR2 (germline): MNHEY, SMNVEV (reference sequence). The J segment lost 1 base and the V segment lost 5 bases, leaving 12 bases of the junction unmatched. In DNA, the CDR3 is TGTGCCAGCAGTCCCCTAGCGGGGAGGTTTAGTTCCTACAATGAGCAGTTCTTC. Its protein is CASSPLAGRFSSYNEQFF.

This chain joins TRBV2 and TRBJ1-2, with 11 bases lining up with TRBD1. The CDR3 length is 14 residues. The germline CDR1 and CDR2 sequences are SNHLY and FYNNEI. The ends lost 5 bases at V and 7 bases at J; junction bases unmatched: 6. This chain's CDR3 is CASSSVGQGGGYTF. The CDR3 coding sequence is TGTGCCAGCAGTAGCGTGGGACAGGGGGGTGGCTACACCTTC.

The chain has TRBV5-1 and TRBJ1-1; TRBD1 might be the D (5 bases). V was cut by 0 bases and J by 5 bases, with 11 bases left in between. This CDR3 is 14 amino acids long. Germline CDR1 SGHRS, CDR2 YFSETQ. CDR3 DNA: TGCGCCAGCAGCTTGGGTGCGAGGACAACTGAAGCTTTCTTT. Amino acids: CASSLGARTTEAFF.

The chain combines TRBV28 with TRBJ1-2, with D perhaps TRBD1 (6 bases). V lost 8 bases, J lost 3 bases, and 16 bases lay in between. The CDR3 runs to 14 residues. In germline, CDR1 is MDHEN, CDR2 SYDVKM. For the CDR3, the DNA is TGTGCCAGCTTCCCTACGGACAGACACTATGGCTACACCTTC. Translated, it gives CASFPTDRHYGYTF.

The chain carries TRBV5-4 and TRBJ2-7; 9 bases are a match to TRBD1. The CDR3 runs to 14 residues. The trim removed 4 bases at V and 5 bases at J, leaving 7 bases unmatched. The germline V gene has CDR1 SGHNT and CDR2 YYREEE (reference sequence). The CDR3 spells CASSPGTGSDEQYF. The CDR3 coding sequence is TGTGCCAGCAGCCCCGGGACAGGGTCGGACGAGCAGTACTTC.

CDR3 amino acids: CASSQGLAGGTDTQYF. The DNA of the CDR3 is TGTGCCAGCAGCCAAGGACTAGCGGGAGGAACAGATACGCAGTATTTT. The gene calls are TRBV5-4 and TRBJ2-3, with TRBD2 matching 14 bases. CDR1 and CDR2 from the germline V gene are SGHNT and YYREEE (reference sequence). With 4 bases clipped from V and 3 bases from J, the junction kept 4 bases outside the gene matches. This CDR3 has 16 residues.

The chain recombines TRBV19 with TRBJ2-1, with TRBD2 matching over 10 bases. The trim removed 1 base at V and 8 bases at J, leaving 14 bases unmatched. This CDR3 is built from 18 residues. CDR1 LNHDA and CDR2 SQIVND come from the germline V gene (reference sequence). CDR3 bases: TGTGCCAGTAGTATAGGGCCCAGGGGGCTAGCGGGAGAGGATGAGCAGTTCTTC. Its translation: CASSIGPRGLAGEDEQFF.

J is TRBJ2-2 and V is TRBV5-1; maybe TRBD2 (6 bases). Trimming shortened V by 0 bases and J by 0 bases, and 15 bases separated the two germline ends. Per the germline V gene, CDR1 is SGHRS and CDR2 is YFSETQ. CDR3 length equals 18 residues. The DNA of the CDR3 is TGCGCCAGCAGCTTGGGGGCAAATAGCGGAACGAACACCGGGGAGCTGTTTTTT. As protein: CASSLGANSGTNTGELFF.

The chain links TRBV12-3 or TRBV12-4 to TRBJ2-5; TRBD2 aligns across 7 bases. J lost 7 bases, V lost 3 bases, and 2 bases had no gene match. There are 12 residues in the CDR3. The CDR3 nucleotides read TGTGCCAGCAGTTTGCGGGAGAGGACCCAGTACTTC. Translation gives CASSLRERTQYF.

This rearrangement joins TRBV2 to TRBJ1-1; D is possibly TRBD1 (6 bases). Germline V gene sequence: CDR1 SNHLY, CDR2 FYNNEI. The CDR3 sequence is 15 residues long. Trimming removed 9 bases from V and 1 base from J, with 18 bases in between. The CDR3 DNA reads TGTGCCAGGAAGGGGGAGGGTGTGAGGAACACTGAAGCTTTCTTT. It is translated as CARKGEGVRNTEAFF.

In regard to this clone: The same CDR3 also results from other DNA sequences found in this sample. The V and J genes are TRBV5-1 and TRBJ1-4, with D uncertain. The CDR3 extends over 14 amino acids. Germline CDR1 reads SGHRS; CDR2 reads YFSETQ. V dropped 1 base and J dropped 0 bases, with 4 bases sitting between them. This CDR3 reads CASSLSATNEKLFF. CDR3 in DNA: TGCGCCAGCAGCTTGTCAGCAACTAATGAAAAACTGTTTTTT.

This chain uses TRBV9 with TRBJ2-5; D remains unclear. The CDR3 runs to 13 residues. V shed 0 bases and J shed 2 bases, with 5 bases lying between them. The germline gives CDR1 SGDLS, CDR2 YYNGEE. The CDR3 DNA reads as TGTGCCAGCAGCGTAGACATGCAAGAGACCCAGTACTTC. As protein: CASSVDMQETQYF. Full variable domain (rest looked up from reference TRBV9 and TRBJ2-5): DSGVTQTPKHLITATGQRVTLRCSPRSGDLSVYWYQQSLDQGLQFLIQYYNGEERAKGNILERFSAQQFPDLHSELNLSSLELGDSALYFCASSVDMQETQYFGPGTRLLVL.

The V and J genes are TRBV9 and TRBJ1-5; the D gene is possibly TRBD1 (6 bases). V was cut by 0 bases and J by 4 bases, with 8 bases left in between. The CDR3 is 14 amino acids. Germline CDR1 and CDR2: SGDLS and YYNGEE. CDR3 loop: CASSVGTANQPQHF. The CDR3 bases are TGTGCCAGCAGCGTAGGGACAGCTAATCAGCCCCAGCATTTT.

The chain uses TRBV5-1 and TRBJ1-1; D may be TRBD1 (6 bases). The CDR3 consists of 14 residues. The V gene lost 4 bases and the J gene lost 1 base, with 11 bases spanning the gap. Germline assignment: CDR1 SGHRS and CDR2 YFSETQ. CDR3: CASSLRTANTEAFF. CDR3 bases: TGCGCCAGCAGCCTCCGGACAGCGAACACTGAAGCTTTCTTT.

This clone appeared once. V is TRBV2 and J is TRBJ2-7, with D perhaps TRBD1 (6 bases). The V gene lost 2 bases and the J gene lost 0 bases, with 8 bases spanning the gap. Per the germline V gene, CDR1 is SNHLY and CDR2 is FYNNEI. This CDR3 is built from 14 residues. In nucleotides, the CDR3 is TGTGCCAGCAGTGAAACAGGGTCCTCCTACGAGCAGTACTTC. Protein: CASSETGSSYEQYF.

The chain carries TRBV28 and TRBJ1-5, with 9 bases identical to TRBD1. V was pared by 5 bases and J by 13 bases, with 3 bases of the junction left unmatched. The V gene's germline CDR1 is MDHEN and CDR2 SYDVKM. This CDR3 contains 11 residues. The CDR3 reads CASSPDRGQHF. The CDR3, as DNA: TGTGCCAGCAGTCCTGACAGGGGGCAGCATTTT. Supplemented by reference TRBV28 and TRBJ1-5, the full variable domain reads DVKVTQSSRYLVKRTGEKVFLECVQDMDHENMFWYRQDPGLGLRLIYFSYDVKMKEKGDIPEGYSVSREKKERFSLILESASTNQTSMYLCASSPDRGQHFGDGTRLSIL.

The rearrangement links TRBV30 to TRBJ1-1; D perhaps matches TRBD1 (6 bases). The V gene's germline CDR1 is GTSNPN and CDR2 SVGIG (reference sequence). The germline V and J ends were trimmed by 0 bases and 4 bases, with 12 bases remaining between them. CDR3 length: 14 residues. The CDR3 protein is CAWSVRTAFTEAFF. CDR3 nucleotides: TGTGCCTGGAGTGTCCGGACAGCGTTCACTGAAGCTTTCTTT. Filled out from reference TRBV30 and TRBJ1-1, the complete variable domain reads SQTIHQWPATLVQPVGSPLSLECTVEGTSNPNLYWYRQAAGRGLQLLFYSVGIGQISSEVPQNLSASRPQDRQFILSSKKLLLSDSGFYLCAWSVRTAFTEAFFGQGTRLTVV.

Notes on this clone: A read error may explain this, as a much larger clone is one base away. The DNA for the CDR3 is TGTGCCAGCAGTTTCAGGGAATCACCCCTCCACTTT. It translates to CASSFRESPLHF. V gene TRBV28 combines with J gene TRBJ1-6, with D tentatively TRBD1 (5 bases). V was pared by 3 bases and J by 10 bases, with 7 bases between. CDR1 MDHEN and CDR2 SYDVKM come from the germline V gene. The CDR3 contains 12 residues.

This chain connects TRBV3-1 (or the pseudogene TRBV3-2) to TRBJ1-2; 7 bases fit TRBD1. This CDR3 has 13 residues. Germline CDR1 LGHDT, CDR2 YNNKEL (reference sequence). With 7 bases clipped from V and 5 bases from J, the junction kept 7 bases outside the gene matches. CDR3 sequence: CASNREGAYGYTF. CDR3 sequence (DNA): TGTGCCAGCAACCGAGAGGGGGCATATGGCTACACCTTC.

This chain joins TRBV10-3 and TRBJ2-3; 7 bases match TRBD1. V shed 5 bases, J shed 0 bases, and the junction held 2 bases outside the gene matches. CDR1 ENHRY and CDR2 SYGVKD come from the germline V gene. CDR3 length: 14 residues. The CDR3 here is CAISRQGSTDTQYF. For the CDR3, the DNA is TGTGCCATCAGTAGACAGGGCAGCACAGATACGCAGTATTTT.

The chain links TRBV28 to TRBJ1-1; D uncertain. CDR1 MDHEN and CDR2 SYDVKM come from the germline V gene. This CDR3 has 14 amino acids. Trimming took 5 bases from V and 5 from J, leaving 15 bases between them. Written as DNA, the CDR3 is TGTGCCAGCAGTCCACACGACGGAGGGACTGAAGCTTTCTTT. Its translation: CASSPHDGGTEAFF.

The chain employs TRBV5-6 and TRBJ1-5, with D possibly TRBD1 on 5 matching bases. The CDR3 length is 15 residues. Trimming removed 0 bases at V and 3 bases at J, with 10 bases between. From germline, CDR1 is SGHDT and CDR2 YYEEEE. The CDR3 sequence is CASSLGAGVNQPQHF. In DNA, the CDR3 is TGTGCCAGCAGCTTGGGAGCGGGGGTCAATCAGCCCCAGCATTTT.

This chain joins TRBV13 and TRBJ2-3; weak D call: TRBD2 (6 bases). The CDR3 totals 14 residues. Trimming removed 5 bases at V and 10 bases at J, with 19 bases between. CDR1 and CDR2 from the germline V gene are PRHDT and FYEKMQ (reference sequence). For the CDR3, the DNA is TGTGCCAGCAGCCCGCGCCCCCGGGAGCAGGCGCAGTATTTT. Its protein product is CASSPRPREQAQYF.

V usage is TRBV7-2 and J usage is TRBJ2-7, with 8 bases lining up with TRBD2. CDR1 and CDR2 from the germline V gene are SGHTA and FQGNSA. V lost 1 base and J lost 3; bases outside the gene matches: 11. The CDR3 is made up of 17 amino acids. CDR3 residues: CASSLGLAGPTHYEQYF. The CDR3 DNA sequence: TGTGCCAGCAGCTTAGGTCTAGCGGGTCCTACACACTACGAGCAGTACTTC. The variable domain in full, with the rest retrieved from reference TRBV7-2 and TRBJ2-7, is GAGVSQSPSNKVTEKGKDVELRCDPISGHTALYWYRQSLGQGLEFLIYFQGNSAPDKSGLPSDRFSAERTGGSVSTLTIQRTQQEDSAVYLCASSLGLAGPTHYEQYFGPGTRLTVT.

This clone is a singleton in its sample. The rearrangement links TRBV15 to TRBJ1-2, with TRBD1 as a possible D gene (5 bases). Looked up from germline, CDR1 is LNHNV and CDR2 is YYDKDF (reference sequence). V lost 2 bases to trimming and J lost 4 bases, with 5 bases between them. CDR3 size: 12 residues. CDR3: CATSRQGYGYTF. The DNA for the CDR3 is TGTGCCACCAGCAGACAGGGCTATGGCTACACCTTC.

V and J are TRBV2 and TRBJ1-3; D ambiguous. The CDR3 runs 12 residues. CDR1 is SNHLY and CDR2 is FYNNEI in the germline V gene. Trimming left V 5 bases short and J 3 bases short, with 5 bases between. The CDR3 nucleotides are TGTGCCAGCAGTTTCAGTGGAAACACCATATATTTT. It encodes CASSFSGNTIYF.